This TCR beta chain derives from a study of cytomegalovirus exposure and HLA in healthy donors. Worth noting for this clone: Antigen: not known.

Sequenced by immunoSEQ multiplex PCR; TCRdb stores in-frame clones only, minus some. In the table there are 95,000 to 120,000 clones, approximately 85% of which are singletons. The donors were part of the roughly 120-subject validation cohort, which stood apart from the approximately 670-subject first cohort. Findings and limits, study-wide: There were about 160 TCR beta chains listed as cytomegalovirus-associated. Most sequenced TCRs were rare (though some public TCRs occurred in many donors). Reports showed the classifier diagnosing cytomegalovirus status with high specificity and sensitivity.

The sequencing sample was made of PBMCs. The clonotype was recovered from a woman between 18 and 30 years old in good health and CMV-seronegative.

The CDR3 nucleotides read TGTGCCAGCAGTTATGGCCGATTCGAGCAGTACTTC. Protein product: CASSYGRFEQYF. The genes are TRBV28 and TRBJ2-7; D is unresolved. CDR1 is MDHEN and CDR2 is SYDVKM in the germline V gene. Trimming stripped 4 bases from V and 6 bases from J, with 10 bases between. The CDR3 runs 12 residues.